This TCR beta chain derives from a study of cytomegalovirus exposure and HLA in healthy donors. CDR3 length: 16 amino acids. Germline CDR1 reads MNHNY; CDR2 reads SVGAGI (reference sequence). V dropped 8 bases and J dropped 5; count of bases not matched to a gene: 16. In this sample, this clone turned up a few times. Its antigen is unidentified. Study conclusions and caveats: The authors enumerated roughly 180 TCR beta chains as linked to cytomegalovirus. Common viral pathogens (according to a later analysis) appeared linked to several of the most significant clusters.

PCR employed 60 Vbeta and 13 Jbeta primers. Assay used: immunoSEQ multiplex PCR; TCRdb lists only in-frame clones, some missing. Seen here are 200,000 to 250,000 clones, about 80% observed once, and the top ten hold just over 1.4%. V is TRBV6-6 and J is TRBJ2-3; 7 bases are shared with TRBD2. The receptor was isolated from a girl under 18 in good health and CMV-seronegative. Sequencing was carried out using PBMCs. CDR3 amino acids: CASLSGSTGGGDTQYF. As DNA, the CDR3 is TGTGCCAGCCTCTCGGGCTCCACGGGGGGTGGAGATACGCAGTATTTT.